This entry lists 25 T cell receptor beta chains sequenced from one sample in a study of T-cell reconstitution after alpha-beta-depleted transplantation in children. Unique molecular identifiers were used to barcode this TCRbeta library. TCRdb re-called the PCR reads with MiXCR, one entry per CDR3 protein. The sample holds around 140,000 distinct CDR3 sequences, around 8.5% seen once. The sequencing here drew on PBMCs, mostly from graft donor cells, taken 180 days after TCRalphabeta/CD19-depleted stem cell transplant. The origin of the receptors is a female patient aged 2-10 years who had a stem cell transplant for congenital amegakaryocytic thrombocytopenia, so the T cells may come from the graft donor.

The V gene is TRBV12-3 or TRBV12-4, the J gene TRBJ1-2; 7 bases are a match to TRBD1. The CDR3 is made up of 15 amino acids. The V gene end was trimmed by 8 bases and the J gene end by 4 bases; junction bases not matched to a gene: 13. CDR3 residues: CASVDTWDRAYGYTF. Here the CDR3 DNA reads TGTGCCAGCGTTGATACATGGGACAGAGCCTATGGCTACACCTTC.

This rearrangement joins TRBV6-1 to TRBJ2-1; 7 nucleotides match TRBD2. V lost 6 bases to trimming and J lost 0 bases; unmatched junction nucleotides: 5. Germline V CDR1 and CDR2: MNHNS, SASEGT. This CDR3 region has 15 residues. CDR3 sequence (DNA): TGTGCCAGCAGGGATAGCGGGCACTCCTACAATGAGCAGTTCTTC. This translates into CASRDSGHSYNEQFF.

The genes are TRBV7-2 and TRBJ2-7, with 9 positions matching TRBD1. V lost 5 bases, J lost 4 bases, and 9 bases stayed unmatched. Germline V gives CDR1 SGHTA, CDR2 FQGNSA. CDR3 size: 15 residues. As DNA, the CDR3 is TGTGCCAGCAGCCGCGTGACGGGACAGGGTTACGAGCAGTACTTC. Translating gives CASSRVTGQGYEQYF.

Ten or more counts support this clonotype. The chain combines TRBV28 with TRBJ2-4; the D is unclear. CDR3 length equals 16 residues. Germline lookup yields CDR1 MDHEN and CDR2 SYDVKM. Trimming shortened V by 3 bases and J by 0 bases, and 12 bases separated the two germline ends. DNA of the CDR3: TGTGCCAGCAGTTTGAACAGATCCCTAGCCAAAAACATTCAGTACTTC. It codes for CASSLNRSLAKNIQYF.

The chain is built from TRBV25-1 and TRBJ1-1; the D gene is possibly TRBD1 (5 bases). With 6 bases removed from V and 4 bases from J, the gap between germline ends came to 15 bases. CDR3 length: 14 residues. CDR1 and CDR2 (germline): MGHDK, SYGVNS. CDR3 region: CASRDRFGGTEAFF. Written as DNA, the CDR3 is TGTGCCAGCAGGGACCGCTTTGGGGGCACTGAAGCTTTCTTT.

This clonotype was detected only a few times. The CDR3 region is CASSPDRPPYEQYF. CDR3 bases: TGCGCCAGCAGCCCGGACAGGCCTCCCTACGAGCAGTACTTC. The chain has TRBV5-1 and TRBJ2-7; 7 nucleotides match TRBD1. The CDR3 sequence is 14 residues long. Germline loops: CDR1 SGHRS, CDR2 YFSETQ. The V gene end was trimmed by 4 bases and the J gene end by 2 bases; junction bases not matched to a gene: 6.

The table lists this clonotype with a count of one. As the CDR3 is not closed by the conserved phenylalanine or tryptophan, this likely results from a read error. The rearrangement links TRBV11-1 to TRBJ1-4; D not certain. The V and J ends lost 1 base and 2 bases respectively, with 11 bases between them. Germline CDR1 and CDR2: SGHAT and FQDESV (reference sequence). This CDR3 spans 16 amino acids. The CDR3 protein is CASSLGHRATNEKLFL. For the CDR3, the DNA is TGTGCCAGCAGCTTAGGGCACCGGGCCACTAATGAAAAACTGTTTTTG.

The table lists this clonotype with many counts. This CDR3 is CSARTRDYSNQPQHF. The CDR3 nucleotides are TGCAGCGCCAGGACGAGGGATTATAGCAATCAGCCCCAGCATTTT. V gene TRBV20-1 combines with J gene TRBJ1-5; D not certain. Germline V CDR1 and CDR2: DFQATT, SNEGSKA (reference sequence). CDR3 length: 15 residues.

This clonotype was counted at least ten times. The CDR3 here is CANSGVGYNEQFF. In DNA, the CDR3 is TGTGCCAATAGCGGGGTGGGATACAATGAGCAGTTCTTC. This sequence joins TRBV10-3 and TRBJ2-1; 8 bases fit TRBD2. The CDR3 is made up of 13 amino acids. With 10 bases clipped from V and 4 bases from J, the junction kept 6 bases outside the gene matches. CDR1 and CDR2 from the germline V gene are ENHRY and SYGVKD.

The chain employs TRBV7-9 and TRBJ2-1; D call uncertain. CDR1 is SEHNR, CDR2 FQNEAQ, per germline (reference sequence). The CDR3 totals 13 residues. The ends were cut back, 0 bases at V and 10 bases at J, with 10 bases in the middle. CDR3 amino acids: CASSLATPTEQFF. Written as DNA, the CDR3 is TGTGCCAGCAGCTTAGCCACCCCGACCGAGCAGTTCTTC.

V and J are TRBV9 and TRBJ1-5; maybe TRBD1 (5 bases). The germline V and J ends were trimmed by 0 bases and 2 bases, with 9 bases remaining between them. The CDR3 spans 15 residues. Germline CDR1 and CDR2: SGDLS and YYNGEE. Here the CDR3 reads CASSVDQGGNQPQHF. The CDR3 nucleotides read TGTGCCAGCAGCGTAGATCAGGGCGGCAATCAGCCCCAGCATTTT.

Turning to this clonotype: One base away lies a much larger clone, so this may be a sequencing read error. The missing conserved phenylalanine or tryptophan at the end of this CDR3 makes a read error likely. The gene calls are TRBV15 and TRBJ2-7; D gene uncertain. This CDR3 spans 13 amino acids. The germline CDR1 and CDR2 sequences are LNHNV and YYDKDF (reference sequence). The V and J ends lost 0 bases and 3 bases respectively, with 6 bases between them. CDR3 region: CATSRDLRYEQYS. DNA for the CDR3: TGTGCCACCAGCAGAGATCTCCGCTACGAGCAGTACTCC.

This clonotype was found a few times. The chain combines TRBV6-5 with TRBJ2-5, with D perhaps given as TRBD1 or TRBD2 (5 bases each). V was shortened by 5 bases and J by 10 bases, with 14 bases between the two germline ends. The germline V gene encodes CDR1 MNHEY and CDR2 SVGAGI. This CDR3 has 12 amino acids. The CDR3 region is CASSDTHGGQYF. Here the CDR3 DNA reads TGTGCCAGCAGTGACACGCATGGGGGCCAGTACTTC.

This clonotype was picked up many times. The rearrangement links TRBV5-1 to TRBJ2-1; D is perhaps TRBD1 or TRBD2 (5 bases each). Per the germline V gene, CDR1 is SGHRS and CDR2 is YFSETQ. V lost 4 bases to trimming and J lost 1 base, with 15 bases between them. The CDR3 is made up of 16 amino acids. The CDR3 loop is CASSPRGEISYNEQFF. CDR3 nucleotide sequence: TGCGCCAGCAGCCCAAGAGGGGAAATATCCTACAATGAGCAGTTCTTC. Full variable domain (missing parts from reference TRBV5-1 and TRBJ2-1): KAGVTQTPRYLIKTRGQQVTLSCSPISGHRSVSWYQQTPGQGLQFLFEYFSETQRNKGNFPGRFSGRQFSNSRSEMNVSTLELGDSALYLCASSPRGEISYNEQFFGPGTRLTVL.

This clonotype was recorded at least ten times. V gene TRBV20-1 combines with J gene TRBJ1-2; possible D gene TRBD1, 5 bases. Germline V CDR1 and CDR2: DFQATT, SNEGSKA (reference sequence). V lost 5 bases, J lost 3 bases, and 13 bases lay in between. CDR3 length equals 13 residues. CDR3 sequence: CSAQAGRDYGYTF. The CDR3 DNA reads as TGCAGTGCTCAAGCGGGACGCGACTATGGCTACACCTTC.

This clonotype was counted many times. The V and J genes are TRBV15 and TRBJ2-1; D might be TRBD1 or TRBD2, each matching 5 bases. Germline V gene lookup returns CDR1 LNHNV and CDR2 YYDKDF (reference sequence). This CDR3 has 16 amino acids. Trimming left V 5 bases short and J 4 bases short, with 18 bases between. CDR3 residues: CATSPPNSGAYNEQFF. Written as DNA, the CDR3 is TGTGCCACCAGCCCTCCGAATTCCGGGGCATACAATGAGCAGTTCTTC.

This clonotype was recorded many times. The chain is built from TRBV5-1 and TRBJ2-3, with D perhaps TRBD1 or TRBD2 (5 bases each). The CDR3 loop spans 15 amino acids. CDR1 and CDR2 (germline): SGHRS, YFSETQ. Trimming removed 7 bases from V and 4 bases from J, with 19 bases in between. The CDR3 coding sequence is TGCGCCAGCTCGATGAGGGACCCTGGGGCAGATACGCAGTATTTT. Translating gives CASSMRDPGADTQYF.

The sample holds a few counts of this clonotype. This chain links TRBV3-1 with TRBJ2-1; 11 bases align to TRBD2. The CDR3 is made up of 15 amino acids. The germline V gene encodes CDR1 LGHDT and CDR2 YNNKEL (reference sequence). The J segment lost 6 bases and the V segment lost 4 bases, leaving 5 bases of the junction unmatched. The CDR3 is CASSLTSGRGNEQFF. The CDR3 coding sequence is TGTGCCAGCAGCCTCACTAGCGGGAGAGGCAATGAGCAGTTCTTC.

This clonotype has more than one count but fewer than ten. This chain joins TRBV13 and TRBJ2-7, with a weak D call TRBD1 (6 bases). Germline V gives CDR1 PRHDT, CDR2 FYEKMQ (reference sequence). V was clipped by 5 bases and J by 0 bases, with 17 bases between them. The CDR3 is 16 residues long. The CDR3 bases are TGTGCCAGCAGCCGCCCGACAGGCCCCGGCTCCTACGAGCAGTACTTC. It specifies CASSRPTGPGSYEQYF.

This clonotype was counted between two and nine times. This chain joins TRBV6-5 and TRBJ2-4; no reliable D call. Germline lookup yields CDR1 MNHEY and CDR2 SVGAGI. The CDR3 spans 16 residues. V was trimmed by 2 bases and J by 0 bases, leaving 11 bases between them. CDR3 coding DNA: TGTGCCAGCAGTTACGGCGGAAAGATAGCCAAAAACATTCAGTACTTC. Protein product: CASSYGGKIAKNIQYF.

This clonotype showed up many times. J is TRBJ1-4 and V is TRBV5-1; D is perhaps TRBD1 (6 bases). The V gene's germline CDR1 is SGHRS and CDR2 YFSETQ. The CDR3 is made up of 15 amino acids. V was cut by 4 bases and J by 5 bases, with 15 bases left in between. CDR3 sequence (DNA): TGCGCCAGCAGCCAAAACACGGGACAAAATGAAAAACTGTTTTTT. This sequence encodes CASSQNTGQNEKLFF.

Ten or more counts support this clonotype. The chain is built from TRBV10-3 and TRBJ2-5, with 10 nucleotides matching TRBD1. The ends lost 2 bases at V and 4 bases at J; junction bases unmatched: 4. The CDR3 spans 15 residues. CDR1 is ENHRY and CDR2 is SYGVKD in the germline V gene. DNA of the CDR3: TGTGCCATCAGTGAGGACAGGGGGCGCCGAGAGACCCAGTACTTC. It translates to CAISEDRGRRETQYF.

This clonotype occurred many times. The chain has TRBV28 and TRBJ2-1; D remains ambiguous. The germline V gene has CDR1 MDHEN and CDR2 SYDVKM. CDR3 length: 13 amino acids. V was shortened by 1 base and J by 14 bases, with 15 bases between the two germline ends. The DNA for the CDR3 is TGTGCCAGCAGTTTATCCAGCGACCTAGAGGAGTTCTTC. This encodes CASSLSSDLEEFF.

The V and J genes are TRBV7-2 and TRBJ2-7; D possibly corresponds to TRBD2 (5 bases). The CDR3 covers 14 residues. V dropped 5 bases and J dropped 12 bases, with 23 bases sitting between them. Germline CDR1 reads SGHTA; CDR2 reads FQGNSA. CDR3 sequence: CASSARTRPLSLYF. CDR3 nucleotide sequence: TGTGCCAGCAGCGCTAGAACTAGACCTCTGAGTCTGTACTTC.

This clonotype was seen at least ten times. J is TRBJ2-7 and V is TRBV6-5, with D unclear. The germline V and J ends were trimmed by 2 bases and 0 bases, with 14 bases remaining between them. CDR3 length: 16 amino acids. Germline V gene data show CDR1 as MNHEY and CDR2 as SVGAGI. The CDR3 sequence: CASSYRAPPNSYEQYF. Written as DNA, the CDR3 is TGTGCCAGCAGTTACCGGGCCCCGCCCAACTCCTACGAGCAGTACTTC.